A few counts support the clone carrying this T cell receptor (beta chain). As yet, its antigen is unknown. This record belongs to a study of cytomegalovirus exposure and HLA in healthy donors. At the level of the study: HLA-typed donors contributed 65 million to 95 million unique TCRs, which were held in an early data release. Study results and caveats: Most subjects' HLA-A and HLA-B alleles were reportedly predicted from TCR beta sequences. Later analysis suggested links between common viral pathogens and several top significant clusters.

The PCR used 60 Vbeta and 13 Jbeta primers. The table came from immunoSEQ multiplex PCR; TCRdb's copy has only in-frame clones and leaves some out. The profile shows about 160,000 clones, approximately 74% of them singletons. The germline gives CDR1 SGHRS, CDR2 YFSETQ. The CDR3 has 15 amino acids. This chain joins TRBV5-1 and TRBJ2-5; no clear D gene. The J call is doubtful: the DNA matches TRBJ2-7 better. The clonotype originates from a woman under 40 in good health and CMV-seronegative. Sequencing was done on a sample of PBMCs. DNA of the CDR3: TGCGCCAGCAGCTTGAGAAACTCGACTGTGTACGAGCAGTACTTC. Its translation: CASSLRNSTVYEQYF.